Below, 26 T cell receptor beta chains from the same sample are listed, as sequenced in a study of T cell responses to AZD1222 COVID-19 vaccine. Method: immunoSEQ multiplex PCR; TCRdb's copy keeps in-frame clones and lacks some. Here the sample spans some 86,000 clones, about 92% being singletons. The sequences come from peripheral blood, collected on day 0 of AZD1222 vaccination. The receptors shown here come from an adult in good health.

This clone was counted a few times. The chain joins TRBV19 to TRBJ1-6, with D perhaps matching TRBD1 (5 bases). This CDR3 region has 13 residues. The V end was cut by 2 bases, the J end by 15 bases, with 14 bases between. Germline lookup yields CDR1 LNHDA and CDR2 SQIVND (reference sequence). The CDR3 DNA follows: TGTGCCAGTAGTATACGATCCGGGGCAGACCTCCACTTT. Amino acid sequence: CASSIRSGADLHF.

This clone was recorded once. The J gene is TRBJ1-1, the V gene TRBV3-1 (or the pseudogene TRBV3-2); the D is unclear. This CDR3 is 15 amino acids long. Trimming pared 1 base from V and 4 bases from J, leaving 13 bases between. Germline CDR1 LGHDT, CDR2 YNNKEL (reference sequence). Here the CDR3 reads CASSQGWRTGTEAFF. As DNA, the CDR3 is TGTGCCAGCAGCCAAGGTTGGAGGACGGGCACTGAAGCTTTCTTT.

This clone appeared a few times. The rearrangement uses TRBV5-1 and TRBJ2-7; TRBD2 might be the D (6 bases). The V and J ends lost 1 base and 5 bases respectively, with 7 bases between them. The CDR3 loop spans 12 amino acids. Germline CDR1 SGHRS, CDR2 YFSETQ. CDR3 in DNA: TGCGCCAGCAGCTTGCCTAGCGACGAGCAGTACTTC. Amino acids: CASSLPSDEQYF.

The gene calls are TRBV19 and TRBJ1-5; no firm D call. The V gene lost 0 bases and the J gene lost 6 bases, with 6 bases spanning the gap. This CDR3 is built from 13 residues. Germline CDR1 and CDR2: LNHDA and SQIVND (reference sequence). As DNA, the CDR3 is TGTGCCAGTAGTATAGACTTAGTTCAGCCCCAGCATTTT. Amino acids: CASSIDLVQPQHF.

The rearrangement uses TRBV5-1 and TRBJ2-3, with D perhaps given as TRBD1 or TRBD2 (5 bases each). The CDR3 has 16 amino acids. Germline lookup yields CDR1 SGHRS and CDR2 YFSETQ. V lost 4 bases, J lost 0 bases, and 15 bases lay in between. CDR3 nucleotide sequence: TGCGCCAGCAGCCCCGGATGGGACGGAAGCACAGATACGCAGTATTTT. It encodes CASSPGWDGSTDTQYF.

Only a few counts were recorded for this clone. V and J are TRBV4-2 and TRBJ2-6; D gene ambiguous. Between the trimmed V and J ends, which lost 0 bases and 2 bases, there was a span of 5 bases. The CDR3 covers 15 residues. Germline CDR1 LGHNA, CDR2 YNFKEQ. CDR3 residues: CASSQDSTGANVLTF. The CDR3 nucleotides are TGTGCCAGCAGCCAAGATTCGACTGGGGCCAACGTCCTGACTTTC.

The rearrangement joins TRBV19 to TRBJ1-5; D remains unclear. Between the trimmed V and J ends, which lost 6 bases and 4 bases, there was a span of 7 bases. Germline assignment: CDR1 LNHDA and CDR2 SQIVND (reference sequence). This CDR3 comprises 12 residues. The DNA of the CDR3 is TGTGCCAGTAGGGTAATAAATCAGCCCCAGCATTTT. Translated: CASRVINQPQHF.

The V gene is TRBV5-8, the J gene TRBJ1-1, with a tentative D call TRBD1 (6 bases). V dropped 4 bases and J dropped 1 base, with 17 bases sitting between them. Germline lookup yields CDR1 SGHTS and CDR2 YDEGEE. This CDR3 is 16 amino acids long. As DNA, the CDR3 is TGTGCCAGCAGCCCGTGGGGGGGCGGAGGGAACACTGAAGCTTTCTTT. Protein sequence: CASSPWGGGGNTEAFF.

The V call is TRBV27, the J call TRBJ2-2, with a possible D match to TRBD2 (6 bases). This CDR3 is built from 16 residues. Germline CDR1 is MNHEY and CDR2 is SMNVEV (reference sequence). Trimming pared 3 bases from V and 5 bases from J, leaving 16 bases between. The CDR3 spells CASSFLGGADTGELFF. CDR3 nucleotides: TGTGCCAGCAGTTTCTTGGGGGGAGCGGATACCGGGGAGCTGTTTTTT.

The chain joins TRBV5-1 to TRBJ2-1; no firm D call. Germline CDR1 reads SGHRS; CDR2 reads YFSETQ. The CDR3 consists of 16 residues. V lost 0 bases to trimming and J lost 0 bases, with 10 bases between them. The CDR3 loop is CASSLDPTSSYNEQFF. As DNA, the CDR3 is TGCGCCAGCAGCTTGGACCCCACGAGCTCCTACAATGAGCAGTTCTTC.

The CDR3 DNA follows: TGTGCCTGGAGTAGGCAGCCTTACGAGCAGTACTTC. Amino acids: CAWSRQPYEQYF. V gene TRBV30 combines with J gene TRBJ2-7; D is unclear. V was clipped by 2 bases and J by 4 bases, with 9 bases between them. Germline assignment: CDR1 GTSNPN and CDR2 SVGIG (reference sequence). CDR3 length equals 12 residues.

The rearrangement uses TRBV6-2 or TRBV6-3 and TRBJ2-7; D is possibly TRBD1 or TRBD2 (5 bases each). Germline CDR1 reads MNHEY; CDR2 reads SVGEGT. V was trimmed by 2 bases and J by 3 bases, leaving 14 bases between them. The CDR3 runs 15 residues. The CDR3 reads CASSYQARGDYEQYF. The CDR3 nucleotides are TGTGCCAGCAGTTACCAGGCTAGAGGGGACTACGAGCAGTACTTC.

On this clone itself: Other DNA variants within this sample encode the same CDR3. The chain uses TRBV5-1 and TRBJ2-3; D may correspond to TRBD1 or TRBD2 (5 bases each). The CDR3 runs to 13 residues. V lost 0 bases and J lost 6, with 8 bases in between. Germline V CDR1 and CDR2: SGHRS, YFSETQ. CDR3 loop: CASSLAGTDTQYF. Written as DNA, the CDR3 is TGCGCCAGCAGCTTGGCAGGGACGGATACGCAGTATTTT.

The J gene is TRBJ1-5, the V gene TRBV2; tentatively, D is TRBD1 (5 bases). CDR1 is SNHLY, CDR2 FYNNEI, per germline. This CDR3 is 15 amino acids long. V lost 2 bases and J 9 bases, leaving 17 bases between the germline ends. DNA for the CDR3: TGTGCCAGCAGTGAAAGTGGGTTGGGACTCGTGCCCCAGCATTTT. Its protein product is CASSESGLGLVPQHF.

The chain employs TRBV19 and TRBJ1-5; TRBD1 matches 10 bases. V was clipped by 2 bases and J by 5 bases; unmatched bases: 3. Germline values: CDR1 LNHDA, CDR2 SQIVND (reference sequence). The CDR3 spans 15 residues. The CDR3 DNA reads TGTGCCAGTAGTATACCTGGGACAGGGGATCAGCCCCAGCATTTT. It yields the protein CASSIPGTGDQPQHF. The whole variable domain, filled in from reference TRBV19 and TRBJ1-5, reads DGGITQSPKYLFRKEGQNVTLSCEQNLNHDAMYWYRQDPGQGLRLIYYSQIVNDFQKGDIAEGYSVSREKKESFPLTVTSAQKNPTAFYLCASSIPGTGDQPQHFGDGTRLSIL.

The CDR3 loop reads CASSSGQGESTDTQYF. CDR3 bases: TGTGCCAGCAGCTCCGGACAGGGCGAAAGCACAGATACGCAGTATTTT. The rearrangement uses TRBV5-5 and TRBJ2-3; 8 bases align to TRBD1. This CDR3 is 16 amino acids long. The V gene's germline CDR1 is SGHKS and CDR2 YYEKEE (reference sequence). Trimming took 3 bases from V and 0 from J; bases not matched to a gene: 6.

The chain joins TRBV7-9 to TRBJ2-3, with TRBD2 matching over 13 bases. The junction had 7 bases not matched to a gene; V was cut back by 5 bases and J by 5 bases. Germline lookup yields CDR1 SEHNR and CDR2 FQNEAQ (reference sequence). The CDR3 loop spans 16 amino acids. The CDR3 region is CASSLGLAGEVDTQYF. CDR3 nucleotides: TGTGCCAGCAGCCTTGGACTAGCGGGAGAGGTAGATACGCAGTATTTT.

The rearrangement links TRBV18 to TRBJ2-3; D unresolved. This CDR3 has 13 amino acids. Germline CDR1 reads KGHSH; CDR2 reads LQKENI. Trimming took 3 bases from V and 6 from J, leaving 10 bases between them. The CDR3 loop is CASSPPSGDTQYF. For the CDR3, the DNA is TGTGCCAGCTCACCCCCGTCCGGGGATACGCAGTATTTT. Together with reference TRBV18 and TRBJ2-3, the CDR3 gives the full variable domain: NAGVMQNPRHLVRRRGQEARLRCSPMKGHSHVYWYRQLPEEGLKFMVYLQKENIIDESGMPKERFSAEFPKEGPSILRIQQVVRGDSAAYFCASSPPSGDTQYFGPGTRLTVL.

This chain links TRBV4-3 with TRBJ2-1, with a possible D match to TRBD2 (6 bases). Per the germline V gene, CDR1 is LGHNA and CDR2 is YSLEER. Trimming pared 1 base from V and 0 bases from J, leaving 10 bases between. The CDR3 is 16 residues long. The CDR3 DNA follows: TGCGCCAGCAGCCAAGCGGGTAGCGGCTCCTACAATGAGCAGTTCTTC. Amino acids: CASSQAGSGSYNEQFF.

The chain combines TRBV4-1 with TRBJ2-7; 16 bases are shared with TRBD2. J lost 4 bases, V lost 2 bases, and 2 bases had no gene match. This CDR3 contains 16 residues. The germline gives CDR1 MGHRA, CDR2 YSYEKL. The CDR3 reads CASSQPGLAGGYEQYF. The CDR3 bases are TGCGCCAGCAGCCAACCGGGACTAGCGGGAGGGTACGAGCAGTACTTC.

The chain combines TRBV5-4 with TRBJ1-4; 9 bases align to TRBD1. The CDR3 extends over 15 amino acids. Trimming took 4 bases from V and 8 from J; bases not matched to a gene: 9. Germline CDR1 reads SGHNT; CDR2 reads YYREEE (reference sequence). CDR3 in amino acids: CASSQDRGGGEKLFF. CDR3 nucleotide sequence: TGTGCCAGCAGCCAGGACAGGGGAGGAGGCGAAAAACTGTTTTTT.

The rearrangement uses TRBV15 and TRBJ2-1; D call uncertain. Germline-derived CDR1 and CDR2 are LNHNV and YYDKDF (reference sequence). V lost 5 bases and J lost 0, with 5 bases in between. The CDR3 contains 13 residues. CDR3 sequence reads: CATSPISYNEQFF. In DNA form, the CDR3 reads TGTGCCACCAGCCCTATCTCCTACAATGAGCAGTTCTTC. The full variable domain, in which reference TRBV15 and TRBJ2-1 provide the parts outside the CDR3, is DAMVIQNPRYQVTQFGKPVTLSCSQTLNHNVMYWYQQKSSQAPKLLFHYYDKDFNNEADTPDNFQSRRPNTSFCFLDIRSPGLGDTAMYLCATSPISYNEQFFGPGTRLTVL.

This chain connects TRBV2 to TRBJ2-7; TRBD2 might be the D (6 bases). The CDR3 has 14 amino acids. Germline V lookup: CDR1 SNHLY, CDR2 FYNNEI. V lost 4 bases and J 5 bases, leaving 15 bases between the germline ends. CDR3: CASSVSQGGDEQYF. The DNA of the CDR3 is TGTGCCAGCAGTGTAAGCCAGGGAGGAGACGAGCAGTACTTC.

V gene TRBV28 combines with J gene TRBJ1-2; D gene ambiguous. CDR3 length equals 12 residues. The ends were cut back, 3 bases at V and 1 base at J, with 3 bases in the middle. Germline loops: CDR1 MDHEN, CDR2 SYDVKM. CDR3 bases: TGTGCCAGCAGTTTCCTTAACTATGGCTACACCTTC. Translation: CASSFLNYGYTF.

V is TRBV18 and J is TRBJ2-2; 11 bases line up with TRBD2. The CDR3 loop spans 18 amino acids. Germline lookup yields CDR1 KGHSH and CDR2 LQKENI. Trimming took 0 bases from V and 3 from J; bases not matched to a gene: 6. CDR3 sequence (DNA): TGTGCCAGCTCACCACCATCGGGACTAGCGGAGTACACCGGGGAGCTGTTTTTT. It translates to CASSPPSGLAEYTGELFF.

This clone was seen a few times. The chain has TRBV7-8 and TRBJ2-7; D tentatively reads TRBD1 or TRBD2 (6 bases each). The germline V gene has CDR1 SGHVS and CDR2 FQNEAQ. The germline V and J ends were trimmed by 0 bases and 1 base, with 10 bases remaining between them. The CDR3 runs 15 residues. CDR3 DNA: TGTGCCAGCAGCTTAGCGGAGGGGGAATCCTACGAGCAGTACTTC. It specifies CASSLAEGESYEQYF.